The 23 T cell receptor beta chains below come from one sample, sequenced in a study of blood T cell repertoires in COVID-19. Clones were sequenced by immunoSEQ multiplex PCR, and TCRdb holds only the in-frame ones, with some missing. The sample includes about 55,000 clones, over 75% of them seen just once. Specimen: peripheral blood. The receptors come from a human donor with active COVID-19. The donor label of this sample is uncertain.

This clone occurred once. This CDR3 is CASSQEPGGNYGYTF. Written as DNA, the CDR3 is TGTGCCAGCAGCCAAGAACCGGGGGGCAACTATGGCTACACCTTC. The V call is TRBV4-2, the J call TRBJ1-2; D possibly corresponds to TRBD1 (6 bases). Germline CDR1 is LGHNA and CDR2 is YNFKEQ. The length of the CDR3 is 15 residues. Trimming removed 0 bases from V and 2 bases from J, with 10 bases in between.

CDR3 residues: CAWTSRGMSYGYTF. The CDR3 DNA sequence: TGTGCCTGGACCTCCAGGGGAATGAGCTATGGCTACACCTTC. The chain links TRBV30 to TRBJ1-2; tentatively, D is TRBD1 (6 bases). The CDR3 has 14 residues. Trimming pared 4 bases from V and 4 bases from J, leaving 16 bases between. Germline V gene data show CDR1 as GTSNPN and CDR2 as SVGIG (reference sequence). The whole variable domain, remainder taken from reference TRBV30 and TRBJ1-2, is SQTIHQWPATLVQPVGSPLSLECTVEGTSNPNLYWYRQAAGRGLQLLFYSVGIGQISSEVPQNLSASRPQDRQFILSSKKLLLSDSGFYLCAWTSRGMSYGYTFGSGTRLTVV.

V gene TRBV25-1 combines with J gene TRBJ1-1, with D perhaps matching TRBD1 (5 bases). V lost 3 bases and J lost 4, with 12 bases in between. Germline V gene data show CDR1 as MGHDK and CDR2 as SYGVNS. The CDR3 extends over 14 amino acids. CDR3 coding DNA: TGTGCCAGCAGTGAGAGTCGGGGGACCACTGAAGCTTTCTTT. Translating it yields CASSESRGTTEAFF.

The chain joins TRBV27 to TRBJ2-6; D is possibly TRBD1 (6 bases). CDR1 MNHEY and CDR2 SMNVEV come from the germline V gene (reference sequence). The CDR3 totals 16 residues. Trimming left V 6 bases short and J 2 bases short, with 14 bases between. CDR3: CASSWGHLTGANVLTF. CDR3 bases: TGTGCCAGCAGCTGGGGGCATCTCACTGGGGCCAACGTCCTGACTTTC.

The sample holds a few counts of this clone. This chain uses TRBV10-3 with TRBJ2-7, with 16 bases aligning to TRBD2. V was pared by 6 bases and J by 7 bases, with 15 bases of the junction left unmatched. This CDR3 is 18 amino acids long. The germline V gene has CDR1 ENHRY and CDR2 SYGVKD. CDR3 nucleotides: TGTGCCATCAGGCCCGGGACTAGCGGGAGGGCCTTACTGGGGGAGCAGTACTTC. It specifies CAIRPGTSGRALLGEQYF.

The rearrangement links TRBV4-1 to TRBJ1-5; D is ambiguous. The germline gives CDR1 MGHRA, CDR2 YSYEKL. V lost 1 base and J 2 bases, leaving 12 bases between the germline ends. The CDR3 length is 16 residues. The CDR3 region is CASSQVSGNGNQPQHF. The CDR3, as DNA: TGCGCCAGCAGCCAAGTATCAGGAAACGGCAATCAGCCCCAGCATTTT.

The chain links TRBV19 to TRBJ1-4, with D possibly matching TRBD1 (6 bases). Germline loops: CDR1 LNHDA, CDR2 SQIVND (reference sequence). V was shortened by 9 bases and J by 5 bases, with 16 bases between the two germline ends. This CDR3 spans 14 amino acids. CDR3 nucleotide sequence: TGTGCCAGCCACCCGGGACACGTCAATGAAAAACTGTTTTTT. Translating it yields CASHPGHVNEKLFF.

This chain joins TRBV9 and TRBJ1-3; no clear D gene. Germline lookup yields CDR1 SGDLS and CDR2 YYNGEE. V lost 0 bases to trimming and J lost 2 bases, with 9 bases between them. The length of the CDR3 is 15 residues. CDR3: CASSVERGTGNTIYF. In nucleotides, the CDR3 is TGTGCCAGCAGCGTAGAAAGAGGAACTGGAAACACCATATATTTT.

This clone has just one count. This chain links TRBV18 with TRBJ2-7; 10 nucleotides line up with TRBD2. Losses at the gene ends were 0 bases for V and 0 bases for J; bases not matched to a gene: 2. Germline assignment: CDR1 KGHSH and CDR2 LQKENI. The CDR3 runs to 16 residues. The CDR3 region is CASSPPGLANSYEQYF. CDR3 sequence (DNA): TGTGCCAGCTCACCACCGGGACTAGCGAACTCCTACGAGCAGTACTTC.

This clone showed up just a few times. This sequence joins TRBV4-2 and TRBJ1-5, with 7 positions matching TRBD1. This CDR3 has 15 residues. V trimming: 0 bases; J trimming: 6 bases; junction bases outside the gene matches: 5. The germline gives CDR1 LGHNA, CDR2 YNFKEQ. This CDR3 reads CASSQDEGASQPQHF. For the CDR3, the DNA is TGTGCCAGCAGCCAAGATGAGGGGGCCAGTCAGCCCCAGCATTTT.

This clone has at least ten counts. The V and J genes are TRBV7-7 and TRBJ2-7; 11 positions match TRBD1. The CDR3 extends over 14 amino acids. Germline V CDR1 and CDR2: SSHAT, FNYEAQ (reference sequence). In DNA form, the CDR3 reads TGTGCTAGCAGCTTAGGGACAGGGGGTCACGAGCAGTACGTC. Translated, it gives CASSLGTGGHEQYV.

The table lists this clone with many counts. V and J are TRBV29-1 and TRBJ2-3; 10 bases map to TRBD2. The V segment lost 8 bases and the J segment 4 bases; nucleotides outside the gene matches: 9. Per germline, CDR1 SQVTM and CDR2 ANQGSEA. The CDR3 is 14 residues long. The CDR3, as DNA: TGCAGCCCATCCCTAGCGGGAGCCCCAGATACGCAGTATTTT. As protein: CSPSLAGAPDTQYF.

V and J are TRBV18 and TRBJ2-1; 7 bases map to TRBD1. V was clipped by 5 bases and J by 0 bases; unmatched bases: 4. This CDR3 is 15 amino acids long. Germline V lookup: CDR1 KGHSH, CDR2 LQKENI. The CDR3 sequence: CASSKGTVSYNEQFF. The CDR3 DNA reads TGTGCCAGCTCAAAAGGGACAGTCTCCTACAATGAGCAGTTCTTC.

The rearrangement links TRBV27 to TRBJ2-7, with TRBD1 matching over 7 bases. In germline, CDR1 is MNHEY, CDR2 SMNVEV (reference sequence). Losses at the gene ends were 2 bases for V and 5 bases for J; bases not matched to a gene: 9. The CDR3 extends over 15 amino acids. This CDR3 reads CASSLGQAAWDEQYF. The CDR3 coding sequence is TGTGCCAGCAGTTTAGGACAGGCCGCGTGGGACGAGCAGTACTTC.

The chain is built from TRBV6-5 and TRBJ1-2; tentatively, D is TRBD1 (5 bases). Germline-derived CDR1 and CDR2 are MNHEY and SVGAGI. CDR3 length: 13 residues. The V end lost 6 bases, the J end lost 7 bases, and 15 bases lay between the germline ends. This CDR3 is CASRWGESGGYTF. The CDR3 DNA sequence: TGTGCCAGCAGGTGGGGGGAGTCCGGTGGCTACACCTTC.

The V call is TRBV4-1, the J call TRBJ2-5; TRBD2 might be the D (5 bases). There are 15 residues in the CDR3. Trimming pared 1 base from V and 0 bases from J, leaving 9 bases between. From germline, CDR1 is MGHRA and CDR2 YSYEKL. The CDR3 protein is CASSQVPGNQETQYF. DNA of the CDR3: TGCGCCAGCAGCCAAGTCCCGGGGAACCAAGAGACCCAGTACTTC.

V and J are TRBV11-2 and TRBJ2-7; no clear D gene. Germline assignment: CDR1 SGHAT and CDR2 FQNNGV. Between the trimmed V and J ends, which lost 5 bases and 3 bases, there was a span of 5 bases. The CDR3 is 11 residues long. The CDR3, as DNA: TGTGCCAGCAGCCCTAGCTACGAGCAGTACTTC. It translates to CASSPSYEQYF.

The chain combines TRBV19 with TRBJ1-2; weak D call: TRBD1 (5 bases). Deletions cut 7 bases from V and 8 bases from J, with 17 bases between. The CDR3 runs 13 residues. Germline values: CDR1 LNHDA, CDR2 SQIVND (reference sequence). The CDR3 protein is CASTQGRGYGYTF. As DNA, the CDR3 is TGTGCCAGTACTCAAGGGCGGGGCTACGGCTACACCTTC.

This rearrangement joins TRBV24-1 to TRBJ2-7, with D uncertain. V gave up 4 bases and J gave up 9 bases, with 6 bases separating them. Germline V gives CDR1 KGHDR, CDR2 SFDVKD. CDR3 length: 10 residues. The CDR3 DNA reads TGTGCCACCAGTGAGAGCCCGCAGTACGTC. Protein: CATSESPQYV.

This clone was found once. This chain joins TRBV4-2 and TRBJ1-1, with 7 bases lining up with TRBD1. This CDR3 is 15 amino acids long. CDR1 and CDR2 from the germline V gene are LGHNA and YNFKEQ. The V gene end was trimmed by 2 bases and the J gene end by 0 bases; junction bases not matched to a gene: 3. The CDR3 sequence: CASSQQTGVNTEAFF. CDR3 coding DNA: TGTGCCAGCAGCCAACAAACAGGGGTGAACACTGAAGCTTTCTTT.

CDR3 DNA: TGTGCCAGCAGCTTAAACCGGGGACTCGGGGCCAACGTCCTGACTTTC. Translation gives CASSLNRGLGANVLTF. This chain connects TRBV7-3 to TRBJ2-6; tentatively, D is TRBD2 (6 bases). This CDR3 comprises 16 residues. Germline-derived CDR1 and CDR2 are SGHTA and FQGTGA. The germline V and J ends were trimmed by 1 base and 4 bases, with 11 bases remaining between them.

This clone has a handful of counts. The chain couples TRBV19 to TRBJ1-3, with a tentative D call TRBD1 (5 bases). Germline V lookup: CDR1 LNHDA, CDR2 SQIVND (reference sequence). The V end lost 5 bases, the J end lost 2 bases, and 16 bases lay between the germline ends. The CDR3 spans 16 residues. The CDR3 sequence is CASSPPDKFTGNTIYF. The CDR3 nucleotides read TGTGCCAGTAGTCCCCCGGACAAATTCACTGGAAACACCATATATTTT. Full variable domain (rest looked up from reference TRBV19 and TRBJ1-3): DGGITQSPKYLFRKEGQNVTLSCEQNLNHDAMYWYRQDPGQGLRLIYYSQIVNDFQKGDIAEGYSVSREKKESFPLTVTSAQKNPTAFYLCASSPPDKFTGNTIYFGEGSWLTVV.

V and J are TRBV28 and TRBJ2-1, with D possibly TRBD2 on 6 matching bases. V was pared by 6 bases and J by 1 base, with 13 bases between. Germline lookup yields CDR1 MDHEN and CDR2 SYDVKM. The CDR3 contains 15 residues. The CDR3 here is CASSLLALSYNEQFF. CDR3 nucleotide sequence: TGTGCCAGCAGCTTACTAGCTCTTTCCTACAATGAGCAGTTCTTC.